This TCR beta chain was sequenced during a study of T cell repertoires in cytomegalovirus infection. In the study overall: Based on public TCR beta signatures, there were indications of CMV infection and of a matching HLA type. Overall study results and limits: The ex vivo response was dominated by HLA-C-restricted CMV-specific TCR beta clonotypes.

With respect to this clonotype: Its antigen is still unknown.

TCRdb reprocessed the reads via MiXCR and lists one record per CDR3 protein. The data show about 500,000 distinct CDR3 sequences, around 35% seen once. The CDR3 is 14 residues long. Trimming cost V 7 bases and J 5 bases, with 17 bases left between them. The genes are TRBV12-3 or TRBV12-4 and TRBJ1-1; tentatively, D is TRBD1 (6 bases). The sequences come from cultured PBMCs, collected from culture after CMV antigen stimulation. This clonotype originated in a human donor in good health (CMV status not recorded). Some clones in this sample may be carry-over from other donors' samples. The CDR3 region has the DNA TGTGCCAGCACCTTCTTCACAGGGAAAACTGAAGCTTTCTTT. Protein sequence: CASTFFTGKTEAFF.